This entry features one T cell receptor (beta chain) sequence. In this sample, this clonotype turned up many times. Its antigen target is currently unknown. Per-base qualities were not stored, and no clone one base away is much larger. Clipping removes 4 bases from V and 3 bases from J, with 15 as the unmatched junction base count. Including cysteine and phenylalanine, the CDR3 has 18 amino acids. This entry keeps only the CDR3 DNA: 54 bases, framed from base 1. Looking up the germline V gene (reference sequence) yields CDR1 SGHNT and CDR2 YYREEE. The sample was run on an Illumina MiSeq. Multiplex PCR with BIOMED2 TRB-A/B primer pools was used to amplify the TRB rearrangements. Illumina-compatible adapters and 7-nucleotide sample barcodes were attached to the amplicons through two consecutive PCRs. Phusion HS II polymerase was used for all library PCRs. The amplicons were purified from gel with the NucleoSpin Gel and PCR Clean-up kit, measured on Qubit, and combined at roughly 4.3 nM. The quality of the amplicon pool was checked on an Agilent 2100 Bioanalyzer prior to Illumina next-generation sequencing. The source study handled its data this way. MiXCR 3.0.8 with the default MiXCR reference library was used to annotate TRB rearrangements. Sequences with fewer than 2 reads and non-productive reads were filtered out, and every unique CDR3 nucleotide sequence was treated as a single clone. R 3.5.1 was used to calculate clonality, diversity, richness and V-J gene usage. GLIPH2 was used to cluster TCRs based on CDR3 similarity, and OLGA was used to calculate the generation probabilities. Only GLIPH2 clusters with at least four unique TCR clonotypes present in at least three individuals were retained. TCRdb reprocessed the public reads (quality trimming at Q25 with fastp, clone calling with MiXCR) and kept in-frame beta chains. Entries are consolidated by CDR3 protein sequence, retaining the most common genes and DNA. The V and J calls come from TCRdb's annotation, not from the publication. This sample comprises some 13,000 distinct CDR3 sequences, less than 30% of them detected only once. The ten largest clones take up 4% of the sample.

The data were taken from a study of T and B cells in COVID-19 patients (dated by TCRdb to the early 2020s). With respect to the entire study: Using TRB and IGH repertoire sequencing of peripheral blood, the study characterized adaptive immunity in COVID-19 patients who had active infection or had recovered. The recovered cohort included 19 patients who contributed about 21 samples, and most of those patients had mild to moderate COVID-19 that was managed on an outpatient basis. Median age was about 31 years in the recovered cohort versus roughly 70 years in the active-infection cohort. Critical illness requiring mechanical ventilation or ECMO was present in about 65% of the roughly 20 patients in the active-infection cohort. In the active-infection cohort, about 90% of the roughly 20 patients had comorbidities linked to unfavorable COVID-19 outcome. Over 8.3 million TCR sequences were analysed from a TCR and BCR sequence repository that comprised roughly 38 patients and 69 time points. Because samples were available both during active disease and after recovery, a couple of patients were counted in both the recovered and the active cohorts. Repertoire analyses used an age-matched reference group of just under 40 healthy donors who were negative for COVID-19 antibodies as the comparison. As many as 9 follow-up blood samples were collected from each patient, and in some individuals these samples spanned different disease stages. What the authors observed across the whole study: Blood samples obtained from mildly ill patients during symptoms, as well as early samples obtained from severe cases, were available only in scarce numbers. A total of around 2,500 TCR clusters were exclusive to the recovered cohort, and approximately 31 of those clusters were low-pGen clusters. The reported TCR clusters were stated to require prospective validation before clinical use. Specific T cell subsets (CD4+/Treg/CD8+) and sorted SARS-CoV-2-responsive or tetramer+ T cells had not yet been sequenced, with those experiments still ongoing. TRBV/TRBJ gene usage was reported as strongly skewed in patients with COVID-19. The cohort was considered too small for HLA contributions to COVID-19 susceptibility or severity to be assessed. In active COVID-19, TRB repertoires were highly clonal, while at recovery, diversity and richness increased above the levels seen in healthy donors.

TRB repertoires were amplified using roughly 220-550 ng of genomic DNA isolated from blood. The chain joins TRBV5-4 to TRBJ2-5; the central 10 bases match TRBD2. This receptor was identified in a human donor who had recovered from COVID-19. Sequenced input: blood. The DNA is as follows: TGTGCCAGCAGCACCCTTTCCCTAGCGGGAGTTAGGGAAGAGACCCAGTACTTC. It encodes CASSTLSLAGVREETQYF.